This entry lists 31 T cell receptor beta chains sequenced from one sample in a study of T cells in localized non-small cell lung cancer. TCRdb's table, derived via immunoSEQ multiplex PCR, lists solely in-frame clones and lacks some. This sample has 55,000 to 75,000 clones; roughly 90% occur once, and the top ten carry 21%. The sample in question was peripheral blood, obtained before any cancer treatment. These receptors were taken from an older male donor with stage III squamous cell lung carcinoma.

The rearrangement joins TRBV6-5 to TRBJ1-2; D unresolved. V lost 5 bases and J 5 bases, leaving 18 bases between the germline ends. The CDR3 runs 15 residues. Per germline, CDR1 MNHEY and CDR2 SVGAGI. The chain's CDR3 is CASSPGAYLSYGYTF. The DNA of the CDR3 is TGTGCCAGCAGTCCCGGTGCTTACCTTTCGTATGGCTACACCTTC.

This clone is medium-sized. The CDR3 coding sequence is TGTGCCAGCATCCCCTTAGGCCAGGGGGTAACTAATGAAAAACTGTTTTTT. Residues: CASIPLGQGVTNEKLFF. This rearrangement joins TRBV2 to TRBJ1-4; TRBD1 agrees at 7 bases. Trimming removed 7 bases from V and 1 base from J; junction bases left unmatched: 12. Germline loops: CDR1 SNHLY, CDR2 FYNNEI. This CDR3 region has 17 residues. Supplemented by reference TRBV2 and TRBJ1-4, the full variable domain reads EPEVTQTPSHQVTQMGQEVILRCVPISNHLYFYWYRQILGQKVEFLVSFYNNEISEKSEIFDDQFSVERPDGSNFTLKIRSTKLEDSAMYFCASIPLGQGVTNEKLFFGSGTQLSVL.

The V and J genes are TRBV2 and TRBJ2-3; tentative D call: TRBD2 (6 bases). V lost 3 bases to trimming and J lost 6 bases, with 16 bases between them. The CDR3 extends over 15 amino acids. Germline V lookup: CDR1 SNHLY, CDR2 FYNNEI. The CDR3 reads CASSDRLAFRDTQYF. The DNA of the CDR3 is TGTGCCAGCAGTGACCGTCTAGCGTTTCGGGATACGCAGTATTTT.

The rearrangement uses TRBV30 and TRBJ1-4; tentatively, D is TRBD1 (6 bases). V shed 2 bases and J shed 7 bases, with 17 bases lying between them. Germline CDR1 is GTSNPN and CDR2 is SVGIG (reference sequence). The CDR3 has 15 amino acids. The CDR3 DNA reads TGTGCCTGGAGTTCACCGAATGGGGGGGCTGAAAAACTGTTTTTT. This codes for CAWSSPNGGAEKLFF.

The chain carries TRBV11-2 and TRBJ1-6; the D is unclear. Trimming took off 3 bases at V and 9 bases at J, with 6 bases between the two ends. Germline values: CDR1 SGHAT, CDR2 FQNNGV. This CDR3 contains 12 residues. The CDR3 coding sequence is TGTGCCAGCAGCTTGCCCCTTTCACCCCTCCACTTT. Its protein product is CASSLPLSPLHF.

In nucleotides, the CDR3 is TGTGCCAGCAGCCAAGACGTACGCTCCGGGACTGGAGTAGATACGCAGTATTTT. It yields the protein CASSQDVRSGTGVDTQYF. The J gene is TRBJ2-3, the V gene TRBV4-2; TRBD2 is a possible D gene (6 bases). V lost 0 bases to trimming and J lost 5 bases, with 21 bases between them. The CDR3 consists of 18 residues. CDR1 is LGHNA, CDR2 YNFKEQ, per germline.

This clone was seen just once. This chain connects TRBV5-6 to TRBJ1-5, with 10 bases aligning to TRBD1. Unmatched junction bases numbered 7, after V lost 4 bases and J lost 3 bases. Germline assignment: CDR1 SGHDT and CDR2 YYEEEE. The CDR3 has 16 residues. This CDR3 is CASSAGTGVNNQPQHF. The CDR3 DNA reads TGTGCCAGCAGCGCCGGGACAGGGGTCAACAATCAGCCCCAGCATTTT.

This clone was seen more than once but under ten times. The chain couples TRBV25-1 to TRBJ1-2; 7 bases fit TRBD1. V shed 9 bases and J 8 bases; nucleotides not matched to a gene: 6. The CDR3 length is 11 residues. Germline V gene sequence: CDR1 MGHDK, CDR2 SYGVNS. The CDR3 bases are TGTGCCAGAGACAGGGAAAGAGGCTACACCTTC. Residues: CARDRERGYTF.

V usage is TRBV5-4 and J usage is TRBJ2-5; 10 nucleotides match TRBD2. The V segment lost 5 bases and the J segment 1 base; nucleotides outside the gene matches: 5. The germline CDR1 and CDR2 sequences are SGHNT and YYREEE (reference sequence). CDR3 length equals 15 residues. CDR3 region: CASRIGLAVQETQYF. CDR3 coding DNA: TGTGCCAGCAGAATCGGACTAGCGGTCCAAGAGACCCAGTACTTC.

This chain uses TRBV11-2 with TRBJ2-5; no clear D gene. This CDR3 has 11 amino acids. The germline V gene encodes CDR1 SGHAT and CDR2 FQNNGV. V was trimmed by 5 bases and J by 2 bases, leaving 3 bases between them. In nucleotides, the CDR3 is TGTGCCAGCAGCGCACAAGAGACCCAGTACTTC. Its protein is CASSAQETQYF.

This clone was seen once. This chain uses TRBV5-1 with TRBJ2-7; tentatively, D is TRBD2 (6 bases). The ends were cut back, 3 bases at V and 5 bases at J, with 18 bases in the middle. Germline loops: CDR1 SGHRS, CDR2 YFSETQ. The length of the CDR3 is 15 residues. CDR3 amino acids: CASSSGVGGENEQYV. DNA of the CDR3: TGCGCCAGCAGCTCCGGGGTTGGAGGGGAGAACGAGCAGTACGTC.

This sequence joins TRBV7-9 and TRBJ2-5; 10 nucleotides agree with TRBD2. The V gene's germline CDR1 is SEHNR and CDR2 FQNEAQ (reference sequence). J gave up 3 bases and V 5 bases, and 3 bases lay outside the gene matches. The CDR3 loop spans 14 amino acids. The CDR3 loop is CASSPGLAEETQYF. CDR3 sequence (DNA): TGTGCCAGCAGCCCCGGACTAGCGGAAGAGACCCAGTACTTC. The full variable domain, rest sourced from reference TRBV7-9 and TRBJ2-5, is DTGVSQNPRHKITKRGQNVTFRCDPISEHNRLYWYRQTLGQGPEFLTYFQNEAQLEKSRLLSDRFSAERPKGSFSTLEIQRTEQGDSAMYLCASSPGLAEETQYFGPGTRLLVL.

The chain links TRBV27 to TRBJ2-5; 8 positions agree with TRBD1. CDR1 MNHEY and CDR2 SMNVEV come from the germline V gene (reference sequence). V dropped 4 bases and J dropped 7; count of bases not matched to a gene: 11. This CDR3 is 15 amino acids long. CDR3 in DNA: TGTGCCAGCAGTTCCGGGACAGGCACTGCGAGGACCCAGTACTTC. Its protein is CASSSGTGTARTQYF.

This chain uses TRBV4-2 with TRBJ2-1; TRBD2 aligns across 8 bases. V was clipped by 0 bases and J by 12 bases; unmatched bases: 7. This CDR3 spans 14 amino acids. Germline CDR1 reads LGHNA; CDR2 reads YNFKEQ. CDR3 coding DNA: TGTGCCAGCAGCCAAGAGCGGAGCGGGGGCGCGCAGTTCTTC. It codes for CASSQERSGGAQFF.

CDR3: CASSLRAGELTDTQYF. The CDR3 bases are TGTGCCAGCAGCCTCCGAGCGGGGGAGCTCACAGATACGCAGTATTTT. V is TRBV9 and J is TRBJ2-3; TRBD2 matches at 8 bases. CDR1 is SGDLS and CDR2 is YYNGEE in the germline V gene. The V segment lost 4 bases and the J segment 2 bases; nucleotides outside the gene matches: 9. The CDR3 is 16 amino acids.

The sample holds a few counts of this clone. This chain uses TRBV10-3 with TRBJ2-3; D call uncertain. The V and J ends lost 3 bases and 2 bases respectively, with 3 bases between them. The length of the CDR3 is 12 residues. Germline V gives CDR1 ENHRY, CDR2 SYGVKD. This CDR3 is CAISDYTDTQYF. In DNA form, the CDR3 reads TGTGCCATCAGTGACTACACAGATACGCAGTATTTT.

This clone was counted a few times. The CDR3 nucleotides are TGTGCCAGCACATTTAGCAATCAGCCCCAGCATTTT. Protein product: CASTFSNQPQHF. The chain carries TRBV2 and TRBJ1-5; unclear D gene. The ends were cut back, 7 bases at V and 0 bases at J, with 4 bases in the middle. This CDR3 contains 12 residues. Germline-derived CDR1 and CDR2 are SNHLY and FYNNEI.

The table lists this clone with many counts. The chain links TRBV28 to TRBJ1-2; 7 bases line up with TRBD1. CDR3 length: 14 residues. The V segment lost 5 bases and the J segment 4 bases; nucleotides outside the gene matches: 7. CDR1 is MDHEN and CDR2 is SYDVKM in the germline V gene. CDR3 DNA sequence: TGTGCCAGCAGTAAACAGGGGTTTTCCTATGGCTACACCTTC. Its protein is CASSKQGFSYGYTF.

The rearrangement links TRBV6-5 to TRBJ2-3; D uncertain. Germline lookup yields CDR1 MNHEY and CDR2 SVGAGI. The CDR3 runs to 15 residues. The V gene lost 3 bases and the J gene lost 6 bases, with 16 bases spanning the gap. The CDR3 nucleotides read TGTGCCAGCAGTTATGGGCGGCTCACCAGGGATACGCAGTATTTT. It translates to CASSYGRLTRDTQYF.

The chain has TRBV5-1 and TRBJ2-4, with 11 bases that match TRBD1. Per germline, CDR1 SGHRS and CDR2 YFSETQ. The CDR3 length is 19 residues. With 4 bases clipped from V and 2 bases from J, the junction kept 14 bases outside the gene matches. The CDR3 loop reads CASSPDPARDRGTKNIQYF. In DNA form, the CDR3 reads TGCGCCAGCAGCCCCGATCCTGCCCGGGACAGGGGGACCAAAAACATTCAGTACTTC. Together with reference TRBV5-1 and TRBJ2-4, the CDR3 gives the full variable domain: KAGVTQTPRYLIKTRGQQVTLSCSPISGHRSVSWYQQTPGQGLQFLFEYFSETQRNKGNFPGRFSGRQFSNSRSEMNVSTLELGDSALYLCASSPDPARDRGTKNIQYFGAGTRLSVL.

The chain has TRBV7-8 and TRBJ1-1; weak D call: TRBD1 (5 bases). The germline V gene encodes CDR1 SGHVS and CDR2 FQNEAQ. V lost 0 bases to trimming and J lost 10 bases, with 18 bases between them. This CDR3 has 15 residues. CDR3: CASSLARQYGVVAFF. The CDR3 DNA sequence: TGTGCCAGCAGCTTAGCGCGACAGTATGGGGTCGTAGCTTTCTTT.

V and J are TRBV5-1 and TRBJ2-5; 10 positions agree with TRBD2. The CDR3 runs to 14 residues. CDR1 is SGHRS and CDR2 is YFSETQ in the germline V gene. V was pared by 6 bases and J by 5 bases, with 7 bases of the junction left unmatched. The CDR3: CASMTGTSDETQYF. Written as DNA, the CDR3 is TGCGCCAGCATGACCGGGACTAGCGACGAGACCCAGTACTTC.

This rearrangement joins TRBV7-2 to TRBJ1-6; D unclear. This CDR3 contains 15 residues. Trimming left V 1 base short and J 8 bases short, with 12 bases between. Germline V gene lookup returns CDR1 SGHTA and CDR2 FQGNSA. The CDR3 nucleotides read TGTGCCAGCAGCTTAGAGGCTCAATTACATTCACCCCTCCACTTT. Translating gives CASSLEAQLHSPLHF.

The chain uses TRBV2 and TRBJ1-2; D is possibly TRBD1 (6 bases). This CDR3 comprises 15 residues. Germline-derived CDR1 and CDR2 are SNHLY and FYNNEI. The V end lost 2 bases, the J end lost 8 bases, and 18 bases lay between the germline ends. CDR3 sequence (DNA): TGTGCCAGCAGTGAATCGGGCAGGGGTATGGGGGGCTACACCTTC. Translated, it gives CASSESGRGMGGYTF.

The rearrangement uses TRBV5-1 and TRBJ1-1; D unclear. Between the trimmed V and J ends, which lost 2 bases and 1 base, there was a span of 12 bases. This CDR3 comprises 15 residues. Germline lookup yields CDR1 SGHRS and CDR2 YFSETQ. The CDR3 nucleotides are TGCGCCAGCAGCTTCGTGCCGGTAGGGAACACTGAAGCTTTCTTT. It encodes CASSFVPVGNTEAFF. The variable domain in full, completed from reference TRBV5-1 and TRBJ1-1, reads KAGVTQTPRYLIKTRGQQVTLSCSPISGHRSVSWYQQTPGQGLQFLFEYFSETQRNKGNFPGRFSGRQFSNSRSEMNVSTLELGDSALYLCASSFVPVGNTEAFFGQGTRLTVV.

The chain is built from TRBV25-1 and TRBJ1-2; 10 positions agree with TRBD1. The junction had 3 bases not matched to a gene; V was cut back by 4 bases and J by 4 bases. The CDR3 totals 14 residues. Looked up from germline, CDR1 is MGHDK and CDR2 is SYGVNS. CDR3 in DNA: TGTGCCAGCAGTGCAGGGACAGGGGTCTATGGCTACACCTTC. Its protein is CASSAGTGVYGYTF.

J is TRBJ1-5 and V is TRBV5-6; no clear D gene. V was cut by 9 bases and J by 7 bases, with 17 bases left in between. Germline V gene lookup returns CDR1 SGHDT and CDR2 YYEEEE. This CDR3 is built from 13 residues. CDR3 amino acids: CATSKGWSQPQHF. CDR3 DNA sequence: TGTGCCACTAGCAAGGGCTGGTCCCAGCCCCAGCATTTT.

This chain joins TRBV19 and TRBJ2-7; D tentatively fits TRBD1 or TRBD2 (5 bases each). Germline CDR1 is LNHDA and CDR2 is SQIVND (reference sequence). This CDR3 has 13 residues. V was pared by 5 bases and J by 6 bases, with 14 bases between. The CDR3 here is CASSQGRGGEQYF. The CDR3 DNA follows: TGTGCCAGTAGTCAGGGTCGGGGCGGCGAGCAGTACTTC.

V and J are TRBV7-8 and TRBJ1-1, with TRBD1 identical over 7 bases. Looked up from germline, CDR1 is SGHVS and CDR2 is FQNEAQ. This CDR3 is 12 amino acids long. J lost 11 bases, V lost 9 bases, and 12 bases had no gene match. The CDR3 spells CASTEGGERAFF. CDR3 in DNA: TGTGCCAGTACTGAAGGGGGCGAGCGCGCTTTCTTT.

This chain links TRBV2 with TRBJ2-5; D remains unclear. V shed 8 bases and J shed 3 bases, with 13 bases lying between them. The CDR3 contains 13 residues. The germline V gene encodes CDR1 SNHLY and CDR2 FYNNEI. The CDR3 DNA reads as TGTGCCAGCCTGACCCCATTCAAAGAGACCCAGTACTTC. It specifies CASLTPFKETQYF.

The V gene is TRBV6-6, the J gene TRBJ2-7, with 10 bases that match TRBD1. From germline, CDR1 is MNHNY and CDR2 SVGAGI (reference sequence). CDR3 length: 15 amino acids. The V segment lost 5 bases and the J segment 5 bases; nucleotides outside the gene matches: 9. CDR3 sequence reads: CASSRAGTGDNEQYV. The CDR3 DNA is TGTGCCAGCAGTAGGGCCGGGACAGGGGATAACGAGCAGTACGTC.